The source of this T cell receptor beta chain is a study of blood T cell repertoires in COVID-19 (dated by TCRdb to 2020 to 2021). For the wider study: Samples from collaborators originated in the United States, Italy and Spain and spanned both the acute and convalescent phases of COVID-19. The prospective study material was composed of cDNA or gDNA derived from T cells, B-cell-depleted T cells, or PBMCs. Subjects who had been exposed to COVID-19, were actively infected with it, or had recovered from it provided the deeply sampled blood TCRbeta repertoires that made up the dataset. The repertoires were released in a freely available public database meant as a resource for research on the immune response to SARS-CoV-2. Samples were obtained from the ongoing ImmuneRACE study (first 160 participants) and from over a thousand subjects provided by 6 global collaborators. A de-identified subject ID, COVID-19 status, age in years and sex were almost always included in the sample metadata. Where available, HLA class I and class II types were taken from metadata supplied by the sample provider and were not determined by assay-based typing.

Collaborating institutions collected whole blood in K2EDTA tubes following their own protocols. For TCRbeta analysis, collaborators shipped samples as frozen whole blood, isolated PBMCs, or DNA extracted from either of those sample types. The research as a whole found: The quantity of clinical and demographic metadata differed by source and by participant and was supplied without curation.

Clipping removes 2 bases from V and 6 bases from J, with 10 as the unmatched junction base count. Taken from the germline V gene, the CDR1 and CDR2 loops are SGHTA and FQGNSA. The CDR3 covers 16 residues, taking in both the cysteine and the phenylalanine. Only the CDR3 part of the read is kept: 48 bases, read in frame from the first base. For this clone: It has no known antigen specificity. No qualities accompany the bases; no much larger clone lies one base away.

TCRbeta CDR3 regions were amplified from genomic DNA by means of the immunoSEQ Assay, a bias-controlled multiplex PCR. Regarding the original processing steps: Within the assay, amplification of reference gene primers was used to estimate how many nucleated cells each sample contained. Sequence reads were collapsed and filtered to measure the absolute abundance of every unique TCRbeta CDR3 rearrangement. For each sample, productive Simpson clonality was calculated by taking the square root of Simpson's diversity index across productive rearrangements. Here the immuneACCESS table is served through TCRdb, limited to in-frame sequences with V and J called. Missing clones are a known gap in these copies; in checked studies unresolved V genes cover under half, and the rest lacks a known reason. V and J calls and clone size are given by that table; D and trimming were obtained from the DNA. The table for this sample lists tens of thousands of clones; 86% of them were counted only once. The top ten clonotypes cover 25% to 30% of the sample.

The sequencing sample was made of peripheral blood. The source of this sequence is a man in his forties or fifties with active or convalescent COVID-19. Recombination linked TRBV7-2 to TRBJ2-7, with 10 bases aligning to TRBD2. The CDR3 here reads CASSLIGGLAAIEQYF. The bases read TGTGCCAGCAGCTTAATAGGTGGACTAGCGGCCATCGAGCAGTACTTC.